This entry concerns a single TCR beta chain. The target antigen is unknown. The source of the sample is a study of shared clonotypes between healthy human individuals. Whole-study context: For every donor, three CD4 naive, three CD4 memory, two CD8 naive and one CD8 memory plates were used. Whole-study findings and limits: Across subsets, estimated richness was generally greater for naive than for memory populations. Tissues were not sampled, only blood, and their repertoires likely differ. Generation probabilities were higher for clonotypes shared across all four sorted-subset donors than for unshared ones.

Libraries were prepared by immunoSEQ multiplex PCR; TCRdb keeps only in-frame clonotypes and omits some of them. The data contain more than 2 million clones, 95% of them singletons. V dropped 3 bases and J dropped 10 bases, with 12 bases sitting between them. Per the germline V gene, CDR1 is LNHDA and CDR2 is SQIVND (reference sequence). The CDR3 length is 12 residues. This chain links TRBV19 with TRBJ1-2; D is ambiguous. Sequencing used naive CD4+ T cells sorted from blood. Subset specified: CD45RA+ positively selected. The clonotype was recovered from a man between 18 and 35 years old in good health. CDR3 residues: CASSIRSWDYTF. The CDR3 DNA follows: TGTGCCAGTAGTATCAGGTCGTGGGACTACACCTTC.